This entry concerns a single TCR beta chain. Then a second PCR, running roughly 7 to 11 cycles, was carried out with a sample-barcoded 5' primer and a J-beta primer mix. TCRdb redid the calling of the 5' RACE reads with MiXCR, one entry per CDR3 protein. The sample lists 550,000 to 650,000 distinct CDR3 sequences; about 25% were seen once. Germline lookup yields CDR1 GTSNPN and CDR2 SVGIG (reference sequence). The CDR3 is 12 amino acids. V gave up 3 bases and J gave up 5 bases, with 10 bases separating them. The data were obtained in a study of blood T cells in healthy people across ages. The same sample was also studied in work on T cells of mothers and their children. As reported in that work: Each mother yielded more than 8.5 million TCR beta CDR3 reads. Each child yielded several million reads.

V usage is TRBV30 and J usage is TRBJ2-5; possible D gene TRBD2, 5 bases. Sequencing input: blood. The TCR was taken from a boy aged 2 to 10 in good health. This chain's CDR3 is CAWSRGGETQYF. The CDR3 DNA sequence: TGTGCCTGGAGCCGGGGTGGTGAGACCCAGTACTTC.